The 15 T cell receptor beta chains listed next were all sequenced from one sample in a study of cytotoxic CD8 clonotypes in ibrutinib-treated CLL. Sequencing was performed with immunoSEQ multiplex PCR; in TCRdb, only in-frame clones are kept and a portion is missing. The table includes approximately 45,000 clones, approximately 70% detected once. The material was PBMCs, obtained after 24 months of ibrutinib treatment. These receptors originate from a human donor with chronic lymphocytic leukemia.

The chain carries TRBV18 and TRBJ1-5; D may be TRBD1 (6 bases). With 3 bases removed from V and 4 bases from J, the gap between germline ends came to 13 bases. The germline CDR1 and CDR2 sequences are KGHSH and LQKENI. The CDR3 covers 15 residues. The CDR3 here is CASSPDGTPNQPQHF. CDR3 coding DNA: TGTGCCAGCTCACCCGACGGGACACCGAATCAGCCCCAGCATTTT. The full variable domain, its missing parts supplied by reference TRBV18 and TRBJ1-5, is NAGVMQNPRHLVRRRGQEARLRCSPMKGHSHVYWYRQLPEEGLKFMVYLQKENIIDESGMPKERFSAEFPKEGPSILRIQQVVRGDSAAYFCASSPDGTPNQPQHFGDGTRLSIL.

The J gene is TRBJ1-4, the V gene TRBV28, with D possibly matching TRBD1 (6 bases). Germline V gene data show CDR1 as MDHEN and CDR2 as SYDVKM. CDR3 length: 13 amino acids. CDR3 DNA: TGTGCAGCCCGTAAGGGGGGGCGGGAAAAACTGTTTTTT. Translated, it gives CAARKGGREKLFF.

This rearrangement joins TRBV7-2 to TRBJ1-2; D is unresolved. V gave up 4 bases and J gave up 7 bases, with 19 bases separating them. The CDR3 covers 15 residues. The germline V gene encodes CDR1 SGHTA and CDR2 FQGNSA. This chain's CDR3 is CASSYIEVRLGGYTF. In DNA form, the CDR3 reads TGTGCCAGCAGCTACATTGAGGTCCGGCTTGGTGGCTACACCTTC.

The V gene is TRBV7-8, the J gene TRBJ1-4; D uncertain. Trimming removed 0 bases at V and 5 bases at J, with 7 bases between. The CDR3 is 14 residues long. Germline lookup yields CDR1 SGHVS and CDR2 FQNEAQ. The CDR3 coding sequence is TGTGCCAGCAGCTTAGCAGGGCGCAATGAAAAACTGTTTTTT. Encoded protein: CASSLAGRNEKLFF.

This clone was seen once. The rearrangement joins TRBV7-9 to TRBJ1-6; TRBD1 aligns across 9 bases. J gave up 9 bases and V 1 base, and 7 bases lay outside the gene matches. CDR3 length equals 16 residues. CDR1 and CDR2 (germline): SEHNR, FQNEAQ (reference sequence). Written as DNA, the CDR3 is TGTGCCAGCAGCTTAGACAACAGGGGGCAGCGTTCACCCCTCCACTTT. Protein: CASSLDNRGQRSPLHF. The full variable domain, rest sourced from reference TRBV7-9 and TRBJ1-6, is DTGVSQNPRHKITKRGQNVTFRCDPISEHNRLYWYRQTLGQGPEFLTYFQNEAQLEKSRLLSDRFSAERPKGSFSTLEIQRTEQGDSAMYLCASSLDNRGQRSPLHFGNGTRLTVT.

The rearrangement links TRBV6-5 to TRBJ2-4; TRBD1 is a possible D gene (6 bases). In germline, CDR1 is MNHEY, CDR2 SVGAGI. The CDR3 length is 15 residues. The V end lost 8 bases, the J end lost 0 bases, and 14 bases lay between the germline ends. The CDR3 region is CASGQRGVAKNIQYF. The CDR3 DNA is TGTGCCAGCGGACAGCGCGGCGTAGCCAAAAACATTCAGTACTTC.

This rearrangement joins TRBV9 to TRBJ2-7, with D possibly being TRBD1 or TRBD2 (6 bases each). The CDR3 runs to 15 residues. Trimming stripped 0 bases from V and 3 bases from J, with 13 bases between. CDR1 is SGDLS and CDR2 is YYNGEE in the germline V gene. CDR3 loop: CASSVAGGPIYEQYF. The CDR3 nucleotides are TGTGCCAGCAGCGTAGCTGGGGGGCCGATCTACGAGCAGTACTTC.

V is TRBV10-3 and J is TRBJ2-7, with a possible D match to TRBD2 (5 bases). V lost 4 bases, J lost 6 bases, and 7 bases lay in between. The germline gives CDR1 ENHRY, CDR2 SYGVKD. The CDR3 runs 11 residues. CDR3 loop: CAISGSVEQYF. In nucleotides, the CDR3 is TGTGCCATCAGTGGTAGCGTCGAGCAGTACTTC.

The chain couples TRBV5-4 to TRBJ2-5; D possibly uses TRBD1 or TRBD2 (6 bases each). Germline V gives CDR1 SGHNT, CDR2 YYREEE (reference sequence). Trimming took 4 bases from V and 5 from J, leaving 21 bases between them. CDR3 length: 16 residues. The CDR3 region is CASSPMGGTRGETQYF. CDR3 nucleotides: TGTGCCAGCAGCCCCATGGGGGGCACAAGGGGTGAGACCCAGTACTTC. The full variable domain, its missing parts supplied by reference TRBV5-4 and TRBJ2-5, is ETGVTQSPTHLIKTRGQQVTLRCSSQSGHNTVSWYQQALGQGPQFIFQYYREEENGRGNFPPRFSGLQFPNYSSELNVNALELDDSALYLCASSPMGGTRGETQYFGPGTRLLVL.

The rearrangement uses TRBV18 and TRBJ2-5; D is unresolved. CDR1 is KGHSH and CDR2 is LQKENI in the germline V gene. This CDR3 spans 13 amino acids. Trimming left V 2 bases short and J 2 bases short, with 6 bases between. This CDR3 reads CASSPSGQETQYF. The CDR3 DNA follows: TGTGCCAGCTCACCATCCGGACAAGAGACCCAGTACTTC.

The chain links TRBV6-5 to TRBJ2-2; D is perhaps TRBD1 or TRBD2 (5 bases each). This CDR3 has 14 residues. CDR1 is MNHEY and CDR2 is SVGAGI in the germline V gene. Trimming stripped 6 bases from V and 7 bases from J, with 15 bases between. This chain's CDR3 is CASSSGTHIGELFF. As DNA, the CDR3 is TGTGCCAGCAGCTCCGGGACCCACATCGGGGAGCTGTTTTTT.

The rearrangement links TRBV5-1 to TRBJ1-6; D may be TRBD1 (6 bases). Germline CDR1 SGHRS, CDR2 YFSETQ. V lost 1 base to trimming and J lost 5 bases, with 10 bases between them. The CDR3 has 15 amino acids. CDR3 residues: CASSLSRGDNSPLHF. The CDR3 DNA follows: TGCGCCAGCAGCTTGAGCAGGGGAGATAATTCACCCCTCCACTTT.

This clone was detected ten times or more. The chain carries TRBV12-5 and TRBJ2-4; TRBD1 matches at 8 bases. The CDR3 runs 15 residues. Germline V lookup: CDR1 LGHNT, CDR2 FRNRAP. V was pared by 5 bases and J by 7 bases, with 10 bases of the junction left unmatched. As DNA, the CDR3 is TGTGCTAGTGGTCCCCCGCAGGGGGCGCGTAACATTCAGTACTTC. It encodes CASGPPQGARNIQYF.

V usage is TRBV20-1 and J usage is TRBJ2-5, with unresolved D. From germline, CDR1 is DFQATT and CDR2 SNEGSKA (reference sequence). The CDR3 extends over 8 amino acids. Trimming shortened V by 4 bases and J by 6 bases, and 0 bases separated the two germline ends. The chain's CDR3 is CSAKTQYF. The CDR3 coding sequence is TGCAGTGCTAAGACCCAGTACTTC.

This clone was observed many times. The V and J genes are TRBV7-3 and TRBJ2-2, with D tentatively TRBD2 (6 bases). This CDR3 region has 15 residues. V lost 5 bases and J lost 5, with 15 bases in between. The germline CDR1 and CDR2 sequences are SGHTA and FQGTGA. The DNA for the CDR3 is TGTGCCAGCAGCCCAAGTAGCGGAAGGACCGGGGAGCTGTTTTTT. Translation: CASSPSSGRTGELFF.